This T cell receptor (beta chain) is drawn from a study of blood T cell repertoires in COVID-19. Across the study: Samples of COVID-19 (acute and convalescent) were obtained from the United States, Italy and Spain. Sample material is recorded as cDNA or gDNA derived from T cells, B-cell-depleted T cells, or PBMCs.

As processed by the authors: Reference gene primer amplification gave estimated nucleated cell counts. Produced via immunoSEQ multiplex PCR; TCRdb's table is partial and in-frame only. Clone size and V and J calls were adopted from that table, with D and trimming inferred from the DNA. The data hold 200,000 to 250,000 clones, with roughly 80% observed a single time. Germline V gene data show CDR1 as LNHDA and CDR2 as SQIVND (reference sequence). The CDR3 runs 15 residues. V shed 0 bases, J shed 5 bases, and the junction held 5 bases outside the gene matches. The sequenced sample consisted of peripheral blood. The sequence derives from a woman older than 75 with COVID-19, enrolled during active disease. The chain combines TRBV19 with TRBJ1-2, with 8 bases lining up with TRBD1. CDR3 nucleotides: TGTGCCAGTAGTATAGATGGAGACAGGGGTTATGGCTACACCTTC. Its protein is CASSIDGDRGYGYTF.